This is a list of T cell receptor beta chains from one sample in a study of cytomegalovirus exposure and HLA in healthy donors. Here immunoSEQ multiplex PCR was the method, and the copy in TCRdb shows in-frame clones only, minus some. This table holds approximately 110,000 clones, roughly 70% found once. Sequencing was done on a sample of PBMCs. Receptor source: a woman aged 40 to 50 in good health and CMV-seronegative. Each CDR3 is given with its conserved first and last residue. D genes are given only for firm matches. Clone sizes are given selectively: once, few, many, or a class where the clone is expanded.

j_call,v_call,d_call,clone_size,cdr3_aa,cdr3_nt
TRBJ2-7,TRBV5-1,.,.,CASSVVPQGGGLYEQYF,TGCGCCAGCAGCGTCGTTCCCCAGGGTGGGGGACTCTACGAGCAGTACTTC
TRBJ1-4,TRBV7-9,TRBD1,.,CASSLGRSGTDEKLFF,TGTGCCAGCAGCTTAGGAAGGTCGGGGACAGATGAAAAACTGTTTTTT
TRBJ2-7,TRBV28,TRBD1,once,CASSSIPGQGSHEQYF,TGTGCCAGCAGTTCGATTCCGGGACAGGGTTCCCACGAGCAGTACTTC
TRBJ1-1,TRBV28,.,.,CASGVGGANTEAFF,TGTGCCAGCGGAGTCGGAGGGGCAAACACTGAAGCTTTCTTT
TRBJ1-1,TRBV10-3,TRBD1,.,CAISEGPGTERKAFF,TGTGCCATCAGTGAAGGTCCCGGGACAGAGAGGAAGGCTTTCTTT
TRBJ1-4,TRBV5-1,.,.,CASSFRASGNEKLFF,TGCGCCAGCAGCTTCAGGGCCTCGGGTAATGAAAAACTGTTTTTT
TRBJ2-7,TRBV6-1,.,.,CASIAKQKAAYEQYF,TGTGCCAGCATTGCCAAGCAGAAGGCGGCATACGAGCAGTACTTC
TRBJ1-1,TRBV7-2,.,.,CASSLTEGPGTEAFF,TGTGCCAGCAGCCTCACCGAGGGCCCGGGCACTGAAGCTTTCTTT
TRBJ2-3,TRBV9,TRBD2,.,CASSVLGLAGVTDTQYF,TGTGCCAGCAGCGTACTGGGACTAGCGGGGGTAACAGATACGCAGTATTTT
TRBJ2-7,TRBV6-5,TRBD1,few,CASRGWDRNYEQYF,TGTGCCAGCAGGGGGTGGGACAGAAACTACGAGCAGTACTTC
TRBJ2-3,TRBV7-6,.,.,CASSLVPGTDTQYF,TGTGCCAGCAGCTTAGTCCCAGGCACAGATACGCAGTATTTT
TRBJ1-2,TRBV6-1,.,.,CASTLGGRIYGYTF,TGTGCCAGCACCCTTGGAGGGCGGATCTATGGCTACACCTTC
TRBJ1-1,TRBV19,.,once,CASRVGAEAFF,TGTGCCAGTCGAGTCGGTGCTGAAGCTTTCTTT
TRBJ2-1,TRBV29-1,.,.,CSAEQGRNEQFF,TGCAGCGCGGAGCAGGGTAGGAATGAGCAGTTCTTC
TRBJ2-2,TRBV14,.,.,CASSTRSGPGELFF,TGTGCCAGCAGCACCCGAAGCGGGCCCGGGGAGCTGTTTTTT
TRBJ2-1,TRBV27,TRBD2,.,CASSLGLAGVNEQFF,TGTGCCAGCAGTTTAGGACTAGCGGGAGTTAATGAGCAGTTCTTC
TRBJ1-2,TRBV4-3,.,.,CASSQTQVETSLTNYGYTF,TGCGCCAGCAGCCAGACCCAGGTCGAGACCTCATTAACTAACTATGGCTACACCTTC
TRBJ1-5,TRBV2,.,.,CASSDTSGNQPQHF,TGTGCCAGCAGTGACACGTCAGGCAATCAGCCCCAGCATTTT
TRBJ2-7,TRBV2,TRBD1,.,CASRDRARLSSYEQYF,TGTGCCAGCCGGGACAGAGCCCGCTTAAGCTCCTACGAGCAGTACTTC
TRBJ2-1,TRBV4-1,.,.,CASSLPSQVSPSSYNEQFF,TGCGCCAGCAGCCTCCCTTCCCAAGTTAGCCCGAGCTCCTACAATGAGCAGTTCTTC
TRBJ1-2,TRBV19,TRBD1,.,CASSIDRGTGYTF,TGTGCCAGTAGTATCGACAGGGGGACTGGCTACACCTTC
TRBJ1-5,TRBV27,.,.,CASSFNRAQPQHF,TGTGCCAGCAGTTTCAACAGGGCACAGCCCCAGCATTTT
TRBJ2-1,TRBV9,TRBD1,.,CASSPRDRIYNEQFF,TGTGCCAGCAGCCCAAGGGACAGGATATACAATGAGCAGTTCTTC
TRBJ2-1,TRBV4-2,.,.,CASRQEGQPYNEQFF,TGTGCCAGCCGGCAGGAGGGGCAGCCCTACAATGAGCAGTTCTTC
TRBJ1-6,TRBV18,TRBD1,.,CASSPGQGLSPLHF,TGTGCCAGCTCACCGGGACAGGGACTTTCACCCCTCCACTTT
TRBJ1-2,TRBV6-6,.,.,CASSNTGPGYTF,TGTGCCAGCAGCAATACAGGTCCCGGCTACACCTTC
TRBJ2-1,TRBV28,TRBD2,.,CASSLLLARDEQFF,TGTGCCAGCAGTTTATTACTAGCGAGGGATGAGCAGTTCTTC
TRBJ2-1,TRBV2,.,.,CASSEAFGYGEQFF,TGTGCCAGCAGTGAAGCCTTTGGTTACGGTGAGCAGTTCTTC
TRBJ2-1,TRBV6-1,TRBD2,.,CASSGSSGGDYGQFF,TGTGCCAGCAGTGGTTCTAGCGGGGGTGACTACGGGCAGTTCTTC
TRBJ2-5,TRBV11-2,.,.,CASSLSSQETQYF,TGTGCCAGCAGCTTATCGAGCCAAGAGACCCAGTACTTC
TRBJ2-1,TRBV7-2,TRBD1,.,CASRLSGTGGYNEQFF,TGTGCCAGCAGACTCTCCGGGACAGGGGGTTACAATGAGCAGTTCTTC
TRBJ2-7,TRBV9,.,.,CASSETGTYEQYF,TGTGCCAGCAGCGAAACAGGGACCTACGAGCAGTACTTC
TRBJ2-7,TRBV5-3,TRBD2,.,CARSPTRGLVYEQYF,TGTGCCAGAAGCCCGACGAGGGGACTAGTGTACGAGCAGTACTTC
TRBJ1-3,TRBV6-8,.,.,CASSYSIGAIRPGNTIYF,TGTGCCAGCAGTTACTCGATTGGGGCTATCAGGCCTGGAAACACCATATATTTT
TRBJ1-4,TRBV30,.,.,CACRGAANEKLFF,TGTGCTTGCCGGGGGGCGGCTAATGAAAAACTGTTTTTT
TRBJ2-1,TRBV29-1,TRBD2,once,CSVGLAVDEQFF,TGCAGCGTTGGACTAGCTGTTGATGAGCAGTTCTTC
TRBJ2-2,TRBV6-5,TRBD1,few,CASRGGTGYTGELFF,TGTGCCAGCAGGGGGGGGACAGGGTACACCGGGGAGCTGTTTTTT
TRBJ2-5,TRBV5-4,.,few,CASSSGRGVETQYF,TGTGCCAGCAGCTCTGGCAGGGGGGTGGAGACCCAGTACTTC
TRBJ2-2,TRBV2,.,.,CASRTGQGNTGELFF,TGTGCCAGCAGGACGGGGCAGGGGAATACCGGGGAGCTGTTTTTT